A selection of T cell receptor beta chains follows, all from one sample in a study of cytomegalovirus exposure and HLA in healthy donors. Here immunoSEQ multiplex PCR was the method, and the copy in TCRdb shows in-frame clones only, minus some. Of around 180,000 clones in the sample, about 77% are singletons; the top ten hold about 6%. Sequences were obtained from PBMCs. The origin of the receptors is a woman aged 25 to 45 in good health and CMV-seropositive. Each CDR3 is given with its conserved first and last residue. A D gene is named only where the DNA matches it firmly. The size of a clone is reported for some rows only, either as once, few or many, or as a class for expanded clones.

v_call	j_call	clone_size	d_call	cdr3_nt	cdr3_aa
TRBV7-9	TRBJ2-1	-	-	TGTGCCAGCAGCCTACAGGGTGCAAGGGGACCTTACAATGAGCAGTTCTTC	CASSLQGARGPYNEQFF
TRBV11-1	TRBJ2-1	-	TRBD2	TGTGCCAGCAGCCTTGGGACTAGCGGGAGTTTGGGGCAGTTCTTC	CASSLGTSGSLGQFF
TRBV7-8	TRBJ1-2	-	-	TGTGCCAGCAGCTCAGCGTTACAGGGAAACTATGGCTACACCTTC	CASSSALQGNYGYTF
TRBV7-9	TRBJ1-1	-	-	TGTGCCAGCAGGCAAGCCAGGGGGAACACTGAAGCTTTCTTT	CASRQARGNTEAFF
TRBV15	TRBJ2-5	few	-	TGTGCCACCAGCACGGGGAGCGGGCAAGAGACCCAGTACTTC	CATSTGSGQETQYF
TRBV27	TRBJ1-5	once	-	TGTGCCAGCAGTTTAGTTGGCCAGGGCAATCAGCCCCAGCATTTT	CASSLVGQGNQPQHF
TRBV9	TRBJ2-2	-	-	TGTGCCAGCAGCCCGATGTTTTTGGGGCTTACGAACACCGGGGAGCTGTTTTTT	CASSPMFLGLTNTGELFF
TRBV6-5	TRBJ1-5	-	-	TGTGCCAGCAGTTACTCGAACCAGAACAATCAGCCCCAGCATTTT	CASSYSNQNNQPQHF
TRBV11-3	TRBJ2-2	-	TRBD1	TGTGCCAGCAGCAAAGGGGCAGGGACAGTTAGCGCCGGGGAGCTGTTTTTT	CASSKGAGTVSAGELFF
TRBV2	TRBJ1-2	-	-	TGTGCCAGCAGTCTGGGACAAAGGTTAGAGCTCGGCTACACCTTC	CASSLGQRLELGYTF
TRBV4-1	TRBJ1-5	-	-	TGCGCCAGCAGCCAAGATCCCGGGGAATCTCAGCCCCAGCATTTT	CASSQDPGESQPQHF
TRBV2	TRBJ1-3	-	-	TGTGCCAGCCGGAAATCAGGGGTAGTTTCTGGAAACACCATATATTTT	CASRKSGVVSGNTIYF
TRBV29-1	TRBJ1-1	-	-	TGCAGCGCCTCCAGGGGATGGGGCACTGAAGCTTTCTTT	CSASRGWGTEAFF
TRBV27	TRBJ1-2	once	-	TGTGCCAGCAGTTACCAAAGGTCGGCGGGCTATGGCTACACCTTC	CASSYQRSAGYGYTF
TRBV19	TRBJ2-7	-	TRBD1	TGTGCCAGTTCCCCGGGGACAGAGAGCTCCTACGAGCAGTACTTC	CASSPGTESSYEQYF
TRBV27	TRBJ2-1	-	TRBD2	TGTGCCAGCAGTCGAAGAGTAGCGGGAGGGCTTGGTAATGAGCAGTTCTTC	CASSRRVAGGLGNEQFF
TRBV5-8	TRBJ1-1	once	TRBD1	TGTGCCAGCAGCCCGGGACAGGGTCGTTACACTGAAGCTTTCTTT	CASSPGQGRYTEAFF
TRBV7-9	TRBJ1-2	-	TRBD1	TGTGCCAGCAGCCCCCGGACAGGACATAACTATGGCTACACCTTC	CASSPRTGHNYGYTF
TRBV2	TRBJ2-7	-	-	TGTGCCAGTCGAACAGGGGGGGACGAGCAGTACTTC	CASRTGGDEQYF
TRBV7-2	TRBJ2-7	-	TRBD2	TGTGCCAGCAGCTTAGTGGGTGGTTTAGCGGGGAGCTACGAGCAGTACTTC	CASSLVGGLAGSYEQYF
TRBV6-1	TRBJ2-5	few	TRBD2	TGTGCCAGCAGTGAAAGGCCATCCCGGGTAGCGGGAGACCTTCACCAGTACTTC	CASSERPSRVAGDLHQYF
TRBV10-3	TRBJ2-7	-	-	TGTGCCATCAGTGAGCCTTTAACTGTAACCTACGAGCAGTACTTC	CAISEPLTVTYEQYF
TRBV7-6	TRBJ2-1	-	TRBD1	TGTGCCAGCAGCTTAGCGGGGACAGGGATCGATGAGCAGTTCTTC	CASSLAGTGIDEQFF
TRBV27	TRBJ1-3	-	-	TGTGCCAGCAGTTTATCGGCGGATTCTATTAGTACAAACACCATATATTTT	CASSLSADSISTNTIYF
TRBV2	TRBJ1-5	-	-	TGTGCCAGCAGTGAAGCGCGGGCCTCAAATCAGCCCCAGCATTTT	CASSEARASNQPQHF
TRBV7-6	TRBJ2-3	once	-	TGTGCCAGCAGCCGATCGGCGGATTGGACGCAGTATTTT	CASSRSADWTQYF
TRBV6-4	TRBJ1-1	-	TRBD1	TGTGCCAGCAGACCCGGTCCAGGGGGGCTACCCGAGGCTGAAGCTTTCTTT	CASRPGPGGLPEAEAFF
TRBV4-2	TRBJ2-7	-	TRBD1	TGTGCCAGCAGCCACACCGGGACAGGGGCCTCCTACGAGCAGTACTTC	CASSHTGTGASYEQYF
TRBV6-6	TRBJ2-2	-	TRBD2	TGTGCCAGCCTGGCTGTAGCGGGGAACACCGGGGAGCTGTTTTTT	CASLAVAGNTGELFF
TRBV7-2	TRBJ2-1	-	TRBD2	TGTGCCAGCAGTTCTCCCGGGACTAGGTTTTACAATGAGCAGTTCTTC	CASSSPGTRFYNEQFF
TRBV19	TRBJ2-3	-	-	TGTGCCAGTAGTACCCGAAACAGGGATACGCAGTATTTT	CASSTRNRDTQYF
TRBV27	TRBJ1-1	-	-	TGTGCCAGCAGTTTATGGAGAGGAGGCACTGAAGCTTTCTTT	CASSLWRGGTEAFF
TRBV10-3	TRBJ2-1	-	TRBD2	TGTGCCTCTCAGACTAGCGGGCTCGCCGACAATGAGCAGTTCTTC	CASQTSGLADNEQFF
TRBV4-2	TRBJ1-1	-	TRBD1	TGTGCCAGCAGTCCCCTGATAGGACAGGGGAGCACTGAAGCTTTCTTT	CASSPLIGQGSTEAFF
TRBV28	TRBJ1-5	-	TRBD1	TGTGCCAGCAGCAGGGGGACAGGGATCAATCAGCCCCAGCATTTT	CASSRGTGINQPQHF
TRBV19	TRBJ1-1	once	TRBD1	TGTGCCAGTAGCCGAACAACCGGGACAGGGGGTGAAGCTTTCTTT	CASSRTTGTGGEAFF
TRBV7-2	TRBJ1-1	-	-	TGTGCCAGCTGCGCCGGGACTCCCACTGAAGCTTTCTTT	CASCAGTPTEAFF
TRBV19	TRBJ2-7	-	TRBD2	TGTGCCAGTAGTAATACCGGGACTAACTACGAGCAGTACTTC	CASSNTGTNYEQYF
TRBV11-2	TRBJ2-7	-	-	TGTGCCAGCAGTCCACAGGGTTACGAGCAGTACTTC	CASSPQGYEQYF
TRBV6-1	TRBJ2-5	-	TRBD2	TGTGCCAGCAGGGAACCGGGACTAGCGGGAGGGCCGACCCAGTACTTC	CASREPGLAGGPTQYF
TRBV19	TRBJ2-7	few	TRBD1	TGTGCCAGTAGTAACAGACAGGGGGCTTACGAGCAGTACTTC	CASSNRQGAYEQYF
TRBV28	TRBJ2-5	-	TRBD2	TGTGCCAGCAGTCTCACGGGACTAGCTCAAGAGACCCAGTACTTC	CASSLTGLAQETQYF
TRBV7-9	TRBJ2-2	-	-	TGTGCCAGCAGCATCCGGGACACCGGGGAGCTGTTTTTT	CASSIRDTGELFF
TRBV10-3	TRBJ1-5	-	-	TGTGCCATCAGTGATAGGGGGGGATATAGCAATCAGCCCCAGCATTTT	CAISDRGGYSNQPQHF
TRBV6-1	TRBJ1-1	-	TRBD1	TGTGCCAGCAGTCGACAGGGCGGGGACACTGAAGCTTTCTTT	CASSRQGGDTEAFF
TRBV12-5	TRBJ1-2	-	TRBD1	TGTGCTAGTGGTTTGGTGCCAGGGGGCCTCTATGGCTACACCTTC	CASGLVPGGLYGYTF
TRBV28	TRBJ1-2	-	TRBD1	TGTGCCAGCAGCTCCGACAGGGGGTTCAGTGGCTATGGCTACACCTTC	CASSSDRGFSGYGYTF
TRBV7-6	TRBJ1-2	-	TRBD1	TGTGCCAGCAGCCAGACAGGGTCTTTGTATGGCTACACCTTC	CASSQTGSLYGYTF
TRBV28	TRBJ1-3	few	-	TGTGCCAGCAGTCCACGGACAGTCCTCTCTGGAAACACCATATATTTT	CASSPRTVLSGNTIYF
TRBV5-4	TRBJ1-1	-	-	TGTGCCAGCGTCAGGCAGGGTGGCACTGAAGCTTTCTTT	CASVRQGGTEAFF
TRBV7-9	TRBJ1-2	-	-	TGTGCCAGCAGCTTAGTTGCCATGGGAGGCTCTGAACGCGCGAGCTACACCTTC	CASSLVAMGGSERASYTF
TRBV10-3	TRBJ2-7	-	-	TGTGCCATCAGTGGGACCCCTAAAACTAGCGAGCAGTACTTC	CAISGTPKTSEQYF